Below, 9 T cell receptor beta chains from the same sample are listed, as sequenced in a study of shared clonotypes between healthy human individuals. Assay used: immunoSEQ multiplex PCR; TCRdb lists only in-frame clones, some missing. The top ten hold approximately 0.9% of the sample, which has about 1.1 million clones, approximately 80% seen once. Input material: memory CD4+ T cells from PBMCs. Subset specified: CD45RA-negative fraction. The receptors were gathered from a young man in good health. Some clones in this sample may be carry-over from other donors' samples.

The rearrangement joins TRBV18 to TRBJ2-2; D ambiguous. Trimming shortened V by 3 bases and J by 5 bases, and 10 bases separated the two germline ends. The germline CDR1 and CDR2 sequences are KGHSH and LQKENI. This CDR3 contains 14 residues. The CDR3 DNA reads TGTGCCAGCTCACCCAACTGGGATACCGGGGAGCTGTTTTTT. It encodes CASSPNWDTGELFF.

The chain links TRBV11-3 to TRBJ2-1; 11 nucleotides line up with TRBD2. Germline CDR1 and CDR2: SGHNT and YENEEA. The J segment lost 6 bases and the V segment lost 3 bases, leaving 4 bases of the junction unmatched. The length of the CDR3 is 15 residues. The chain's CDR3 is CASSFSSGRGNEQFF. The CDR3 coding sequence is TGTGCCAGCAGCTTTAGTAGCGGGAGGGGCAATGAGCAGTTCTTC. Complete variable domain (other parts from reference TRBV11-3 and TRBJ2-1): EAGVVQSPRYKIIEKKQPVAFWCNPISGHNTLYWYLQNLGQGPELLIRYENEEAVDDSQLPKDRFSAERLKGVDSTLKIQPAELGDSAVYLCASSFSSGRGNEQFFGPGTRLTVL.

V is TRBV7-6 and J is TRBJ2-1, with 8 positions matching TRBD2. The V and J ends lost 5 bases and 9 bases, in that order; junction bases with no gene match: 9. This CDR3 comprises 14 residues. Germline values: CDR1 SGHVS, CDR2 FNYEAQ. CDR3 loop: CASSQAGETAEQFF. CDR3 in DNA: TGTGCCAGCAGCCAAGCGGGAGAAACTGCTGAGCAGTTCTTC.

CDR3 protein: CASSFSTGEIMNTEAFF. In DNA, the CDR3 is TGTGCCAGCTCATTTTCGACAGGGGAGATTATGAACACTGAAGCTTTCTTT. V and J are TRBV18 and TRBJ1-1; the match to TRBD1 covers 8 bases. The CDR3 covers 17 residues. CDR1 is KGHSH and CDR2 is LQKENI in the germline V gene. Trimming took 5 bases from V and 0 from J; bases not matched to a gene: 11.

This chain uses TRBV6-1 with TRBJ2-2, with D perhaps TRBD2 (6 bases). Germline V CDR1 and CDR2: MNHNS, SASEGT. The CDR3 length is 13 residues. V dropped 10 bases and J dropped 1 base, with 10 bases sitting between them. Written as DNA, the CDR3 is TGTGCCATCGGGACTTTGAACACCGGGGAGCTGTTTTTT. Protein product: CAIGTLNTGELFF.

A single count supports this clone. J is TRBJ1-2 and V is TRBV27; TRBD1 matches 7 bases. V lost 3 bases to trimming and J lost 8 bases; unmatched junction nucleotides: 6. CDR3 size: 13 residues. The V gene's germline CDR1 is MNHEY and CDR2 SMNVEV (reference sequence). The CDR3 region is CASSFLTGLGYTF. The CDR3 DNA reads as TGTGCCAGCAGTTTCCTGACAGGGTTGGGCTACACCTTC.

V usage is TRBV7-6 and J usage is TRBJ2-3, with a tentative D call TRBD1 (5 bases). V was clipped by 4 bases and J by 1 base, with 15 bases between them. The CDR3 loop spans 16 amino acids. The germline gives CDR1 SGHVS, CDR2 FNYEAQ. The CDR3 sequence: CASSSEIWGGTDTQYF. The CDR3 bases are TGTGCCAGCAGCTCCGAGATTTGGGGCGGCACAGATACGCAGTATTTT.

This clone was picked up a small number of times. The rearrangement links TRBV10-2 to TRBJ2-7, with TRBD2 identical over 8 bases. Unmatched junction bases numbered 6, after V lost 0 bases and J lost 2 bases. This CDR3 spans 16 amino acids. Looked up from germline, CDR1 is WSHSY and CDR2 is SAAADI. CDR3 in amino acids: CASSESERGTAYEQYF. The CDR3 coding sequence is TGCGCCAGCAGTGAGTCCGAGCGGGGGACCGCCTACGAGCAGTACTTC.

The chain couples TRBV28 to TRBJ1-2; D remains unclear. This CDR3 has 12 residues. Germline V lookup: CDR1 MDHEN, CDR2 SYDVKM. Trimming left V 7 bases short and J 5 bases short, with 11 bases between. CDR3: CASTRTEYGYTF. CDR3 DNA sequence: TGTGCCAGCACCCGGACGGAATATGGCTACACCTTC.